The rows below give T cell receptor beta chains drawn from one sample of a study of shared clonotypes between healthy human individuals. The method was immunoSEQ multiplex PCR; TCRdb's version includes in-frame clones alone and lacks a portion of them. Among nearly 2 million clones listed, approximately 94% were seen once. What was sequenced was naive CD8+ T cells sorted from blood. The receptors stem from a man in his late teens or twenties in good health. Both conserved end residues are part of each CDR3. Fields, in order: J gene, D gene, V gene, clone size, CDR3 DNA, CDR3 protein. The D gene is left open where the match is weak. For some rows the clone size is stated as once, few or many, or as a class when expanded; others skip it.

J gene: TRBJ1-2; D gene: TRBD1; V gene: TRBV5-6; clone size: NA; CDR3 DNA: TGTGCCAGCAGGCAAACCGGGACAGTCTATGGCTACACCTTC; CDR3 protein: CASRQTGTVYGYTF
J gene: TRBJ2-1; D gene: TRBD2; V gene: TRBV29-1; clone size: NA; CDR3 DNA: TGCAGCGTGTCGGGACTAAGGTACAATGAGCAGTTCTTC; CDR3 protein: CSVSGLRYNEQFF
J gene: TRBJ2-2; D gene: NA; V gene: TRBV5-6; clone size: once; CDR3 DNA: TGTGCCAGCAGCACGGCCCCCGCTGGGGAGCTGTTTTTT; CDR3 protein: CASSTAPAGELFF
J gene: TRBJ1-6; D gene: TRBD1; V gene: TRBV10-2; clone size: NA; CDR3 DNA: TGCGCCAGCAATACAGGGGAAAGTTCACCCCTCCACTTT; CDR3 protein: CASNTGESSPLHF
J gene: TRBJ2-1; D gene: NA; V gene: TRBV4-2; clone size: NA; CDR3 DNA: TGTGCCAGCAGCCGTTCCGAGGGGGGGCCCAATGAGCAGTTCTTC; CDR3 protein: CASSRSEGGPNEQFF
J gene: TRBJ2-7; D gene: NA; V gene: TRBV7-9; clone size: NA; CDR3 DNA: TGTGCCAGCAGCCCCTCAGGAACCTACGAGCAGTACTTC; CDR3 protein: CASSPSGTYEQYF
J gene: TRBJ2-3; D gene: NA; V gene: TRBV27; clone size: NA; CDR3 DNA: TGTGCCAGCACCGGCGGAGTGGGCACAGATACGCAGTATTTT; CDR3 protein: CASTGGVGTDTQYF
J gene: TRBJ2-1; D gene: NA; V gene: TRBV10-1; clone size: NA; CDR3 DNA: TGCGCCAGCAGTGACGGCGGGGCCACCTACAATGAGCAGTTCTTC; CDR3 protein: CASSDGGATYNEQFF
J gene: TRBJ1-2; D gene: NA; V gene: TRBV7-2; clone size: NA; CDR3 DNA: TGTGCCAGCAGCTCAAGGGACACGGGGGGTTACTATGGCTACACCTTC; CDR3 protein: CASSSRDTGGYYGYTF
J gene: TRBJ2-5; D gene: TRBD2; V gene: TRBV5-6; clone size: NA; CDR3 DNA: TGTGCCAGCAGCTTGGCCGGTAGCGGGGGGCAAGAGACCCAGTACTTC; CDR3 protein: CASSLAGSGGQETQYF
J gene: TRBJ1-2; D gene: TRBD1; V gene: TRBV27; clone size: NA; CDR3 DNA: TGTGCCAGCAGCTTAGCCCCGGGACAGGGCCTAGATGGCTACACCTTC; CDR3 protein: CASSLAPGQGLDGYTF
J gene: TRBJ2-6; D gene: NA; V gene: TRBV7-6; clone size: NA; CDR3 DNA: TGTGCCAGCAGCTTAGGGGGGGACGTCCTGACTTTC; CDR3 protein: CASSLGGDVLTF
J gene: TRBJ2-4; D gene: TRBD2; V gene: TRBV10-3; clone size: NA; CDR3 DNA: TGTGCCATCAGTGAGTCAGCCGGGAGGGAAAACATTCAGTACTTC; CDR3 protein: CAISESAGRENIQYF
J gene: TRBJ2-5; D gene: NA; V gene: TRBV13; clone size: NA; CDR3 DNA: TGTGCCAGCAGCCAGATGGGGGCGGGAGAGACCCAGTACTTC; CDR3 protein: CASSQMGAGETQYF
J gene: TRBJ1-3; D gene: TRBD1; V gene: TRBV11-2; clone size: NA; CDR3 DNA: TGTGCCAGCAGCCCCTGGGACAGGGAACACACCATATATTTT; CDR3 protein: CASSPWDREHTIYF
J gene: TRBJ1-1; D gene: NA; V gene: TRBV7-8; clone size: NA; CDR3 DNA: TGTGCCAGCAGCTTAGCCGGGGCCGGCACTGAAGCTTTCTTT; CDR3 protein: CASSLAGAGTEAFF
J gene: TRBJ2-3; D gene: TRBD2; V gene: TRBV29-1; clone size: NA; CDR3 DNA: TGCAGCGTTGGAGGCCTAGCGGGAGACGTCCCAGATACGCAGTATTTT; CDR3 protein: CSVGGLAGDVPDTQYF
J gene: TRBJ2-5; D gene: TRBD2; V gene: TRBV7-9; clone size: NA; CDR3 DNA: TGTGCCAGCAGCCTCCCCGGGGGGGCCTCCGGCCAAGAGACCCAGTACTTC; CDR3 protein: CASSLPGGASGQETQYF
J gene: TRBJ1-6; D gene: NA; V gene: TRBV7-9; clone size: NA; CDR3 DNA: TGTGCCAGCAGCCTTAGGGCAGGGCCCGAGGGTTCACCCCTCCACTTT; CDR3 protein: CASSLRAGPEGSPLHF
J gene: TRBJ2-5; D gene: NA; V gene: TRBV7-3; clone size: once; CDR3 DNA: TGTGCCAGCAGCTTAAACTTACAAGAGACCCAGTACTTC; CDR3 protein: CASSLNLQETQYF
J gene: TRBJ1-2; D gene: NA; V gene: TRBV2; clone size: NA; CDR3 DNA: TGTGCCAGCAGTGAAGCGATGGGGGTCTATGGCTACACCTTC; CDR3 protein: CASSEAMGVYGYTF
J gene: TRBJ2-1; D gene: NA; V gene: TRBV27; clone size: NA; CDR3 DNA: TGTGCCAGCAGTTTCAGGGGATACAATGAGCAGTTCTTC; CDR3 protein: CASSFRGYNEQFF
J gene: TRBJ2-5; D gene: TRBD1; V gene: TRBV5-6; clone size: NA; CDR3 DNA: TGTGCCAGCAGAGCCACCGGGACAGGGGTGCCAGAGACCCAGTACTTC; CDR3 protein: CASRATGTGVPETQYF
J gene: TRBJ1-1; D gene: NA; V gene: TRBV30; clone size: NA; CDR3 DNA: TGTGCCTGGGACATGAACACTGAAGCTTTCTTT; CDR3 protein: CAWDMNTEAFF
J gene: TRBJ1-1; D gene: TRBD1; V gene: TRBV28; clone size: NA; CDR3 DNA: TGTGCCAGCAGTTTTGACAGGGGAGGAAACACTGAAGCTTTCTTT; CDR3 protein: CASSFDRGGNTEAFF
J gene: TRBJ2-1; D gene: NA; V gene: TRBV5-1; clone size: NA; CDR3 DNA: TGCGCCAGCAGCCCCAACTGGGATGAGCAGTTCTTC; CDR3 protein: CASSPNWDEQFF
J gene: TRBJ2-1; D gene: NA; V gene: TRBV2; clone size: few; CDR3 DNA: TGTGCCAGCAGTGACAGTTACAATGAGCAGTTCTTC; CDR3 protein: CASSDSYNEQFF
J gene: TRBJ2-5; D gene: NA; V gene: TRBV27; clone size: NA; CDR3 DNA: TGTGCCAGCAGTCCACTAGAAGGGGGGCAAGAGACCCAGTACTTC; CDR3 protein: CASSPLEGGQETQYF